Following are 22 T cell receptor beta chains from one sample sequenced in a study of cytomegalovirus exposure and HLA in healthy donors. The PCR was carried out with 60 Vbeta primers and 13 Jbeta primers. Generated by immunoSEQ multiplex PCR, the TCRdb table keeps only in-frame clones and is missing some. Altogether some 98,000 clones are present, 81% being singletons, with the ten largest covering 10%. The specimen was PBMCs. The source of these receptors is a human donor in good health.

The chain carries TRBV10-3 and TRBJ2-7, with D perhaps matching TRBD2 (5 bases). The CDR3 totals 18 residues. CDR1 and CDR2 (germline): ENHRY, SYGVKD. V gave up 0 bases and J gave up 1 base, with 19 bases separating them. The CDR3 loop is CAISESKFGSPVSYEQYF. In DNA, the CDR3 is TGTGCCATCAGTGAGTCTAAGTTTGGGAGCCCAGTATCCTACGAGCAGTACTTC.

CDR3 amino acids: CASSHSTDTQYF. CDR3 DNA: TGCGCCAGCAGCCATAGCACAGATACGCAGTATTTT. The chain is built from TRBV5-1 and TRBJ2-3; D gene unclear. V lost 4 bases and J lost 0, with 3 bases in between. The germline V gene has CDR1 SGHRS and CDR2 YFSETQ. This CDR3 spans 12 amino acids.

V is TRBV7-2 and J is TRBJ2-3, with 8 bases fitting TRBD2. CDR1 SGHTA and CDR2 FQGNSA come from the germline V gene. CDR3 length: 17 residues. Germline trimming cut 0 bases from V and 5 bases from J; bases unmatched to any gene: 10. For the CDR3, the DNA is TGTGCCAGCAGCTTAGCTCCGCCGGGGGGGCTTAAAGATACGCAGTATTTT. Its translation: CASSLAPPGGLKDTQYF.

V usage is TRBV19 and J usage is TRBJ2-1; tentatively, D is TRBD2 (6 bases). This CDR3 region has 14 residues. The V end lost 1 base, the J end lost 7 bases, and 11 bases lay between the germline ends. From germline, CDR1 is LNHDA and CDR2 SQIVND (reference sequence). The CDR3 reads CASSIGGGGNEQFF. Written as DNA, the CDR3 is TGTGCCAGTAGTATAGGGGGTGGGGGGAATGAGCAGTTCTTC.

This clone was picked up one time. The genes are TRBV7-8 and TRBJ2-1, with TRBD1 matching 10 bases. The CDR3 extends over 15 amino acids. The germline V gene has CDR1 SGHVS and CDR2 FQNEAQ. V shed 5 bases and J 4 bases; nucleotides not matched to a gene: 5. This chain's CDR3 is CASSRDRGPYNEQFF. In DNA form, the CDR3 reads TGTGCCAGCAGCCGCGACAGGGGGCCATACAATGAGCAGTTCTTC.

This sequence joins TRBV7-8 and TRBJ1-1; 8 bases match TRBD1. J was trimmed by 2 bases and V by 5 bases; bases with no gene match: 16. Germline CDR1 SGHVS, CDR2 FQNEAQ. The CDR3 is 18 amino acids. CDR3 DNA: TGTGCCAGCAGCCACCGCCGGGTCCCAGGGGGCCTTAACACTGAAGCTTTCTTT. Its translation: CASSHRRVPGGLNTEAFF.

V and J are TRBV19 and TRBJ1-5; a weak D match, TRBD1 (6 bases). Germline CDR1 reads LNHDA; CDR2 reads SQIVND (reference sequence). This CDR3 has 15 residues. The germline V and J ends were trimmed by 7 bases and 3 bases, with 16 bases remaining between them. CDR3 nucleotide sequence: TGTGCCAGTATGGCAGGGGATTGGTACAATCAGCCCCAGCATTTT. Translated, it gives CASMAGDWYNQPQHF.

The gene calls are TRBV7-3 and TRBJ2-3, with 9 bases aligning to TRBD2. CDR1 and CDR2 from the germline V gene are SGHTA and FQGTGA. Unmatched junction bases numbered 5, after V lost 0 bases and J lost 4 bases. This CDR3 region has 16 residues. CDR3 protein: CASSLTVSGGSDTQYF. Written as DNA, the CDR3 is TGTGCCAGCAGCTTAACTGTTAGCGGGGGTTCAGATACGCAGTATTTT. The full variable domain, in which reference TRBV7-3 and TRBJ2-3 provide the parts outside the CDR3, is GAGVSQTPSNKVTEKGKYVELRCDPISGHTALYWYRQSLGQGPEFLIYFQGTGAADDSGLPNDRFFAVRPEGSVSTLKIQRTERGDSAVYLCASSLTVSGGSDTQYFGPGTRLTVL.

The chain links TRBV28 to TRBJ1-5; 7 bases align to TRBD1. The J segment lost 0 bases and the V segment lost 6 bases, leaving 5 bases of the junction unmatched. This CDR3 contains 15 residues. Germline CDR1 is MDHEN and CDR2 is SYDVKM. The CDR3 bases are TGTGCCAGCAGCGTTCCAGGGGGTAGCAATCAGCCCCAGCATTTT. It yields the protein CASSVPGGSNQPQHF.

The genes are TRBV9 and TRBJ2-3; TRBD2 aligns across 8 bases. The CDR3 covers 16 residues. Trimming took 0 bases from V and 6 from J; bases not matched to a gene: 9. Germline V lookup: CDR1 SGDLS, CDR2 YYNGEE. The CDR3: CASSVALAGGGDTQYF. For the CDR3, the DNA is TGTGCCAGCAGCGTAGCCCTCGCGGGGGGTGGGGATACGCAGTATTTT.

The chain recombines TRBV5-1 with TRBJ2-1; D might be TRBD2 (6 bases). The germline V gene has CDR1 SGHRS and CDR2 YFSETQ. This CDR3 has 14 amino acids. V lost 2 bases, J lost 4 bases, and 10 bases lay in between. The CDR3 loop reads CASSFRDSYNEQFF. The CDR3 DNA sequence: TGCGCCAGCAGCTTCCGGGACTCATACAATGAGCAGTTCTTC.

The rearrangement links TRBV30 to TRBJ2-7; weak D call: TRBD1 (5 bases). CDR3 size: 11 residues. Germline V CDR1 and CDR2: GTSNPN, SVGIG (reference sequence). The V gene lost 2 bases and the J gene lost 9 bases, with 11 bases spanning the gap. The DNA for the CDR3 is TGTGCCTGGAGTCCCCTCCAGGGGCAGTACTTC. It encodes CAWSPLQGQYF. The entire variable domain, with the rest obtained from reference TRBV30 and TRBJ2-7, is as follows: SQTIHQWPATLVQPVGSPLSLECTVEGTSNPNLYWYRQAAGRGLQLLFYSVGIGQISSEVPQNLSASRPQDRQFILSSKKLLLSDSGFYLCAWSPLQGQYFGPGTRLTVT.

This clone was detected only once. The CDR3 reads CASSQFEGTRLSSGANVLTF. The CDR3 bases are TGCGCCAGCAGTCAGTTTGAGGGGACACGCTTAAGCTCTGGGGCCAACGTCCTGACTTTC. This sequence joins TRBV23-1 and TRBJ2-6, with D maybe TRBD1 (6 bases). Being an ORF, TRBV23-1 has a function that is uncertain. V gave up 3 bases and J gave up 0 bases, with 21 bases separating them. CDR3 length: 20 amino acids.

This rearrangement joins TRBV5-4 to TRBJ2-7; D perhaps matches TRBD2 (6 bases). V lost 4 bases and J lost 6, with 14 bases in between. The CDR3 extends over 13 amino acids. CDR1 is SGHNT and CDR2 is YYREEE in the germline V gene (reference sequence). For the CDR3, the DNA is TGTGCCAGCAGCGGCACAGGAGGGGTCGAGCAGTACTTC. This sequence encodes CASSGTGGVEQYF.

V and J are TRBV12-2 and TRBJ2-5; the D call in the table, TRBD1, was not verified against the DNA. TRBV12-2 counts as a pseudogene. This CDR3 contains 16 residues. The CDR3 reads CASRSPRRDNLETQYF. The CDR3 region has the DNA TGTGCAAGTCGCTCCCCTCGTAGGGACAATTTAGAGACCCAGTACTTC.

The chain joins TRBV6-6 to TRBJ2-5, with D maybe TRBD1 (5 bases). This CDR3 spans 14 amino acids. Trimming took off 6 bases at V and 1 base at J, with 12 bases between the two ends. CDR1 MNHNY and CDR2 SVGAGI come from the germline V gene (reference sequence). In DNA form, the CDR3 reads TGTGCCAGCAGGACAGCTAATCTCCAAGAGACCCAGTACTTC. The encoded protein is CASRTANLQETQYF.

In the case of this clone: The germline gene is not matched at one end of the junction; a read error may be the cause. V is TRBV10-3 and J is TRBJ1-1; 7 nucleotides line up with TRBD1. The germline V gene encodes CDR1 ENHRY and CDR2 SYGVKD. The CDR3 is 16 residues long. The CDR3 DNA follows: TGTGCCGTCAGTGAAGGGGCAGGGGGTTTGAACACTGAAGCTTTCTTT. Translating it yields CAVSEGAGGLNTEAFF.

This sequence joins TRBV2 and TRBJ2-7; possible D gene TRBD1, 5 bases. The germline CDR1 and CDR2 sequences are SNHLY and FYNNEI. Between the trimmed V and J ends, which lost 4 bases and 3 bases, there was a span of 13 bases. This CDR3 has 14 amino acids. The CDR3 is CASSAQGGNYEQYF. The CDR3 nucleotides are TGTGCCAGCAGTGCTCAGGGTGGGAACTACGAGCAGTACTTC.

CDR3 amino acids: CASSLVVAGERTGELFF. CDR3 coding DNA: TGCGCCAGCAGCTTGGTTGTAGCGGGAGAGCGAACCGGGGAGCTGTTTTTT. The J gene is TRBJ2-2, the V gene TRBV5-1; 9 nucleotides agree with TRBD2. The CDR3 has 17 amino acids. Germline CDR1 reads SGHRS; CDR2 reads YFSETQ. V lost 0 bases and J lost 5; bases outside the gene matches: 8.

The chain carries TRBV6-5 and TRBJ2-5; 7 bases are shared with TRBD1. Germline V gene lookup returns CDR1 MNHEY and CDR2 SVGAGI. V lost 7 bases and J lost 5; bases outside the gene matches: 4. This CDR3 is 12 amino acids long. Here the CDR3 reads CASKGQTETQYF. The CDR3 DNA is TGTGCCAGCAAGGGACAGACGGAGACCCAGTACTTC.

CDR3 region: CAISDRVIRSYNEQFF. Here the CDR3 DNA reads TGTGCCATCAGTGACAGGGTAATTCGCTCCTACAATGAGCAGTTCTTC. The chain uses TRBV10-3 and TRBJ2-1; D is perhaps TRBD1 (5 bases). From germline, CDR1 is ENHRY and CDR2 SYGVKD. V was trimmed by 3 bases and J by 0 bases, leaving 12 bases between them. The CDR3 is made up of 16 amino acids.

V is TRBV5-8 and J is TRBJ2-1; 10 bases line up with TRBD2. Trimming took 0 bases from V and 10 from J; bases not matched to a gene: 7. The germline V gene has CDR1 SGHTS and CDR2 YDEGEE. The CDR3 is 15 residues long. The CDR3 nucleotides are TGTGCCAGCAGCTTGGAAAGGACTAGCGGAAGGGAGCAGTTCTTC. Translated, it gives CASSLERTSGREQFF.